This T cell receptor beta chain was profiled in a study of OX40 agonist ivuxolimab in advanced cancers. Samples of blood were obtained at baseline, on cycle 4 day 1, and on cycle 7 day 1. Generated by immunoSEQ multiplex PCR, the TCRdb table keeps only in-frame clones and is missing some. The sample has 60,000 to 90,000 clones, over 75% seen once. V gave up 4 bases and J gave up 11 bases, with 18 bases separating them. Germline CDR1 and CDR2: LGHNA and YSLEER. The CDR3 consists of 14 residues. This rearrangement joins TRBV4-3 to TRBJ2-1; either TRBD1 or TRBD2 may fit D (5 bases each). The sequences come from CD4+ or CD8+ T cells sorted from blood, collected in a trial of the OX40 agonist ivuxolimab. This TCR was sampled from an adult with an advanced solid tumor such as melanoma, head and neck, liver or kidney cancer. CDR3 nucleotides: TGCGCCAGCAGCCCGGGGACCACGATTAATCAGCAGTTCTTC. Residues: CASSPGTTINQQFF.